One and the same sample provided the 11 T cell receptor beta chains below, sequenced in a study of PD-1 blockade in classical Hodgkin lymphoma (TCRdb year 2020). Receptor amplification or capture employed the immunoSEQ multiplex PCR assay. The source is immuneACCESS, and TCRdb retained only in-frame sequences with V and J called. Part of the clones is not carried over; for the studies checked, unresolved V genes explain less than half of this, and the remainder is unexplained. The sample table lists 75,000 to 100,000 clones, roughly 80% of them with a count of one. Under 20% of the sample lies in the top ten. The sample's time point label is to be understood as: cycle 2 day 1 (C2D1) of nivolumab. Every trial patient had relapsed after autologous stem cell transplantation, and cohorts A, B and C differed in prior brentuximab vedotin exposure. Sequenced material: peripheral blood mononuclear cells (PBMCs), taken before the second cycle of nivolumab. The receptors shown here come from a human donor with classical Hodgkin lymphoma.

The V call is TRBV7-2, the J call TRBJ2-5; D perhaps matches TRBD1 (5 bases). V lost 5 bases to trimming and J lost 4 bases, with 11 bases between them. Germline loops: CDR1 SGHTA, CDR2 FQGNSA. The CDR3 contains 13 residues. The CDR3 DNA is TGTGCCAGCAGCCTAGGGGAAGCAGAGACCCAGTACTTC. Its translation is CASSLGEAETQYF. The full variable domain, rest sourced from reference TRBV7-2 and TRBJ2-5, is GAGVSQSPSNKVTEKGKDVELRCDPISGHTALYWYRQSLGQGLEFLIYFQGNSAPDKSGLPSDRFSAERTGGSVSTLTIQRTQQEDSAVYLCASSLGEAETQYFGPGTRLLVL.

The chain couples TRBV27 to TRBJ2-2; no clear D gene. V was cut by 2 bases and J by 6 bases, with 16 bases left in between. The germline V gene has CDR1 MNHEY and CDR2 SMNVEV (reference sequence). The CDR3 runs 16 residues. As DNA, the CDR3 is TGTGCCAGCAGTTTACGGTCAAACAGTGAACCCGGGGAGCTGTTTTTT. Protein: CASSLRSNSEPGELFF.

The CDR3 sequence: CASSLVGLETQYF. The DNA of the CDR3 is TGTGCCAGCAGCTTGGTTGGGTTAGAGACCCAGTACTTC. The chain combines TRBV5-6 with TRBJ2-5; D uncertain. V lost 0 bases and J 4 bases, leaving 7 bases between the germline ends. The CDR3 is 13 residues long. The germline gives CDR1 SGHDT, CDR2 YYEEEE.

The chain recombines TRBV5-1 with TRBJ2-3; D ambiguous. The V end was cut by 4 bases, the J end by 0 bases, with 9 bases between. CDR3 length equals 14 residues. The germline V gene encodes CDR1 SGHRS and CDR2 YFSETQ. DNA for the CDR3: TGCGCCAGCAGCCCCCCCCTTAGCACAGATACGCAGTATTTT. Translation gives CASSPPLSTDTQYF.

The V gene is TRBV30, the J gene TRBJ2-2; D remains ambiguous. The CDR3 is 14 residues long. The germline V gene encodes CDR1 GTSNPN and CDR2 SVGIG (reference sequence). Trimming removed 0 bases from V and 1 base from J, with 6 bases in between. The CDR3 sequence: CAWSVVQNTGELFF. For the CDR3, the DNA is TGTGCCTGGAGTGTAGTACAGAACACCGGGGAGCTGTTTTTT.

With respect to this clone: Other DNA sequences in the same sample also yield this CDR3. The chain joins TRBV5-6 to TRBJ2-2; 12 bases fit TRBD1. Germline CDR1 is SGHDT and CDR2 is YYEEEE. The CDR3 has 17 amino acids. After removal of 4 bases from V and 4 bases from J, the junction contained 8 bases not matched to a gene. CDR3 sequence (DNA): TGTGCCAGCAGCCTGGGACAGGGGGCTAGGGGCACCGGGGAGCTGTTTTTT. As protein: CASSLGQGARGTGELFF.

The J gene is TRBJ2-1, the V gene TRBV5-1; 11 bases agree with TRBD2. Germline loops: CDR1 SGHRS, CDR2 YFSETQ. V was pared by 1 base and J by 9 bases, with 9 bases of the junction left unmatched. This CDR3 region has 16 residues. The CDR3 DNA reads TGCGCCAGCAGCTTGCAGACTAGCGGGACGAGTAGTGAGCAGTTCTTC. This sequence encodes CASSLQTSGTSSEQFF.

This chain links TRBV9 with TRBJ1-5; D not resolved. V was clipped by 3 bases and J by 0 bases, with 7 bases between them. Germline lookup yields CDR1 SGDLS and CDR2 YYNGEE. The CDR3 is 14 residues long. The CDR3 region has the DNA TGTGCCAGCAGCGCGACTTATAGCAATCAGCCCCAGCATTTT. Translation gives CASSATYSNQPQHF.

The CDR3 DNA sequence: TGTGCCAGCAGGCAGACAGGTCTTAGCAATCAGCCCCAGCATTTT. Translated, it gives CASRQTGLSNQPQHF. The chain is built from TRBV2 and TRBJ1-5; D is perhaps TRBD1 (6 bases). This CDR3 contains 15 residues. CDR1 and CDR2 from the germline V gene are SNHLY and FYNNEI. The V and J ends lost 6 bases and 0 bases respectively, with 12 bases between them.

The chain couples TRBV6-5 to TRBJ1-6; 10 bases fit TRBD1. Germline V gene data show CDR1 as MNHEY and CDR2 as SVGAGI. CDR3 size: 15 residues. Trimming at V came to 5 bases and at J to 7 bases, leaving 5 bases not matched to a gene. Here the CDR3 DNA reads TGTGCCAGCAGTCGAGGACAGGGGGGGAATTCACCCCTCCACTTT. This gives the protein CASSRGQGGNSPLHF.

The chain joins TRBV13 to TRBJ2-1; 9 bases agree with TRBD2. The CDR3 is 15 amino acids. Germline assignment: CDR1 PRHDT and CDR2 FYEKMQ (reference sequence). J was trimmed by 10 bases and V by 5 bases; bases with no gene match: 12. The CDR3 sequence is CASSPRGLATSEQFF. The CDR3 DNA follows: TGTGCCAGCAGCCCAAGGGGACTAGCTACTTCGGAGCAGTTCTTC.